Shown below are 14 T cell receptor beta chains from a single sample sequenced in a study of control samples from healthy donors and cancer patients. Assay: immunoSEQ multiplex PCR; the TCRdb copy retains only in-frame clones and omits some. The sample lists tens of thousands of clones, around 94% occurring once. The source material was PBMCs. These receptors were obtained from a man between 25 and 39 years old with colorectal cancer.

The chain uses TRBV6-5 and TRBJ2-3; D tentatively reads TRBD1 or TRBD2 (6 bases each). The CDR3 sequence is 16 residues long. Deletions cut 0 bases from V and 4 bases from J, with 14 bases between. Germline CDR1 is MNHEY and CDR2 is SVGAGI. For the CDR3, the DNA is TGTGCCAGCAGTTACTCGAAACTAGCAGGGGCAGATACGCAGTATTTT. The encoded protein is CASSYSKLAGADTQYF.

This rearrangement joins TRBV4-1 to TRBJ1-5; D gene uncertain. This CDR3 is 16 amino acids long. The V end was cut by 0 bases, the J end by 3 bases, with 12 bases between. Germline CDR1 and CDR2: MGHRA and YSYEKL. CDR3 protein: CASSQDRQVPNQPQHF. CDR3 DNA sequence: TGCGCCAGCAGCCAAGATCGGCAGGTCCCCAATCAGCCCCAGCATTTT.

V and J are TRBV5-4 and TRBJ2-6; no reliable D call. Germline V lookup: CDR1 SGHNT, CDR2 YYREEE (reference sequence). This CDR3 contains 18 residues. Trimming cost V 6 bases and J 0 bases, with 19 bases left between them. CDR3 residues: CASTLWALINSGANVLTF. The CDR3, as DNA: TGTGCCAGCACCCTTTGGGCTTTGATAAACTCTGGGGCCAACGTCCTGACTTTC.

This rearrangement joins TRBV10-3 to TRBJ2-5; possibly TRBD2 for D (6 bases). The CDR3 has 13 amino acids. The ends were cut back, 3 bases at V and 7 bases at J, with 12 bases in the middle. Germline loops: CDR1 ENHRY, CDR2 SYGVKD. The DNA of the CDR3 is TGTGCCATCAGTGACGGGGGTTGGGGGACCCAGTACTTC. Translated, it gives CAISDGGWGTQYF.

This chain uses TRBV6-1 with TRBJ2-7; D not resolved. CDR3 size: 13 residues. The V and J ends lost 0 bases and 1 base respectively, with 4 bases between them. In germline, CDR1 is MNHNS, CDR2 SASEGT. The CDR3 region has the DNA TGTGCCAGCAGTGAAGCAGGGTCCTACGAGCAGTACGTC. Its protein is CASSEAGSYEQYV.

The CDR3, as DNA: TGTGCCAGCAAAAACACCCGACAGGGCTATGGCTACACCTTC. Its protein product is CASKNTRQGYGYTF. The chain uses TRBV7-9 and TRBJ1-2; 7 bases match TRBD1. Germline V gene data show CDR1 as SEHNR and CDR2 as FQNEAQ (reference sequence). Trimming cost V 7 bases and J 4 bases; bases outside gene matches: 9. The CDR3 runs to 14 residues.

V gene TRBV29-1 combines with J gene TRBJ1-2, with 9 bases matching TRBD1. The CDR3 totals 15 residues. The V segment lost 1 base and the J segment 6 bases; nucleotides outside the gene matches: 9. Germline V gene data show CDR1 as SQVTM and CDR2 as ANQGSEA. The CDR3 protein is CSVEGTGDFLHGYTF. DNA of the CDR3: TGCAGCGTTGAAGGGACAGGGGATTTCTTGCATGGCTACACCTTC. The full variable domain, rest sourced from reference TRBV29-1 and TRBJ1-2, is SAVISQKPSRDICQRGTSLTIQCQVDSQVTMMFWYRQQPGQSLTLIATANQGSEATYESGFVIDKFPISRPNLTFSTLTVSNMSPEDSSIYLCSVEGTGDFLHGYTFGSGTRLTVV.

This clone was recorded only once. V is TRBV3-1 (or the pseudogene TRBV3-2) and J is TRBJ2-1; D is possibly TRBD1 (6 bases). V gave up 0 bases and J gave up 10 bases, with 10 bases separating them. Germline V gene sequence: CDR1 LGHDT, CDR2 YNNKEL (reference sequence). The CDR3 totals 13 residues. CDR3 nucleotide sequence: TGTGCCAGCAGCCAAGACAGGGGCTGGGAGCAGTTCTTC. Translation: CASSQDRGWEQFF.

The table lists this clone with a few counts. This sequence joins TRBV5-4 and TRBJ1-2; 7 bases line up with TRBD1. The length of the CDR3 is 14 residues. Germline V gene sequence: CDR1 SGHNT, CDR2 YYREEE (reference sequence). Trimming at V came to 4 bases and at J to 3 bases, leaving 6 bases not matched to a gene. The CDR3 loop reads CASSLLGQYYGYTF. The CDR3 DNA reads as TGTGCCAGCAGCCTACTGGGACAGTACTATGGCTACACCTTC.

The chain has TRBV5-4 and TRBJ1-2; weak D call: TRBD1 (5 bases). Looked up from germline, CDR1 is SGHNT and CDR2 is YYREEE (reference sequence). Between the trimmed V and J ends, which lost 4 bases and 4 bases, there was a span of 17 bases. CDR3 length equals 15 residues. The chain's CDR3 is CASSPGVGAPYGYTF. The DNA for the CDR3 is TGTGCCAGCAGCCCGGGGGTCGGGGCCCCCTATGGCTACACCTTC.

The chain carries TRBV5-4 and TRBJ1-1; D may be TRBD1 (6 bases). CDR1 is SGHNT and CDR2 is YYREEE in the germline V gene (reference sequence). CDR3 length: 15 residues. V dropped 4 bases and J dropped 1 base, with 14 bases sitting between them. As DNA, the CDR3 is TGTGCCAGCAGCCGCCAGGGACACCAGAACACTGAAGCTTTCTTT. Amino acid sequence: CASSRQGHQNTEAFF.

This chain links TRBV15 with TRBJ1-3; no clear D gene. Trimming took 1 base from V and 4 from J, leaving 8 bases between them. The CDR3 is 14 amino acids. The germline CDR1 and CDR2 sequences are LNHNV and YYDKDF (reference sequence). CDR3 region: CATSRGPGGNTIYF. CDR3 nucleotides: TGTGCCACCAGCAGAGGACCTGGAGGAAACACCATATATTTT.

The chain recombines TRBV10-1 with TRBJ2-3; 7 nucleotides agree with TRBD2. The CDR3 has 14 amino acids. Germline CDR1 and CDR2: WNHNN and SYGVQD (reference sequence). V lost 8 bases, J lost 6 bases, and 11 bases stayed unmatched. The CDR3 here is CASQPSTAGDTQYF. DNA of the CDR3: TGCGCCAGCCAACCCTCGACAGCGGGGGATACGCAGTATTTT.

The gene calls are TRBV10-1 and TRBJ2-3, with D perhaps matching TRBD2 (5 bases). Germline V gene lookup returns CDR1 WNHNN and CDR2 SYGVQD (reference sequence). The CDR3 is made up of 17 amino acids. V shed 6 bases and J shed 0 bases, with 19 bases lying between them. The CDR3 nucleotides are TGCGCCAGCAGCGGAGCGGCAGGACCCACTAGCACAGATACGCAGTATTTT. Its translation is CASSGAAGPTSTDTQYF.